This TCR beta chain was obtained from a study of shared clonotypes between healthy human individuals. General study points: An expected dependence of interdonor clonotype sharing on sequencing depth was noted.

This CDR3 is 13 amino acids long. Germline V CDR1 and CDR2: LNHDA, SQIVND (reference sequence). V lost 4 bases and J lost 8, with 14 bases in between. Concerning this clone itself: The antigen remains unidentified.

Deep-level assay runs were performed. Replicate PCRs run on sorted subsets employed approximately 0.2 ug DNA, approximately 30,000 T cell genomes. TCRdb keeps only in-frame clones here, not all; method: immunoSEQ multiplex PCR. The data contain about 300,000 clones, 74% of them singletons. Every contributor of samples was a Caucasian grown-up residing in Nashville, Tennessee. The chain employs TRBV19 and TRBJ1-1; tentatively, D is TRBD1 (6 bases). Source material: memory CD4+ T cells sorted from blood. Subset here: CD45RA-negative fraction. This receptor was identified in a man aged 25 to 40 in good health. CDR3 nucleotides: TGTGCCAGTAGTAGACGACAGGCGTCGGAAGCTTTCTTT. Translated: CASSRRQASEAFF.